Listed below are T cell receptor beta chains from one sample, sequenced in a study of T-cell memory formation after mild COVID-19. TCRdb processed the 5' RACE reads anew with MiXCR; each CDR3 protein has one entry. The sample carries 540,000 or so distinct CDR3 sequences, about a fifth recorded once. The material sequenced was PBMCs or a T cell subset sorted from them (not recorded which). The receptors stem from an adult woman who had mild COVID-19 (a few samples of this study predate the infection). Cell type and time point are not known. CDR3s include the opening cysteine and the closing phenylalanine or tryptophan. Each record gives: clone size, J gene, D gene, V gene, CDR3 length, CDR3 protein, CDR3 DNA. A D gene is named only where the DNA matches it firmly. The size field is filled for only some rows; it gives once, few, many or a size class.

clone_size: NA; j_call: TRBJ1-2; d_call: NA; v_call: TRBV6-9; cdr3_length: 13; cdr3_aa: CASPPGGISGYTF; cdr3_nt: TGTGCCAGCCCCCCGGGGGGGATAAGCGGCTACACCTTC
clone_size: NA; j_call: TRBJ2-3; d_call: NA; v_call: TRBV5-4; cdr3_length: 16; cdr3_aa: CASMNRDEPGTDTQYF; cdr3_nt: TGTGCCAGCATGAACCGGGACGAACCTGGCACAGATACGCAGTATTTT
clone_size: NA; j_call: TRBJ2-1; d_call: TRBD2; v_call: TRBV10-3; cdr3_length: 16; cdr3_aa: CAISEASGRAANEQFF; cdr3_nt: TGTGCCATCAGTGAGGCGAGCGGGAGGGCCGCCAATGAGCAGTTCTTC
clone_size: NA; j_call: TRBJ1-2; d_call: TRBD1; v_call: TRBV5-5; cdr3_length: 15; cdr3_aa: CASSLEKGQVYGYTF; cdr3_nt: TGTGCCAGCAGCTTGGAGAAAGGACAGGTCTATGGCTACACCTTC
clone_size: NA; j_call: TRBJ2-7; d_call: TRBD2; v_call: TRBV6-5; cdr3_length: 14; cdr3_aa: CASSTLAGVYEQYF; cdr3_nt: TGTGCCAGCAGCACCCTAGCGGGGGTCTACGAGCAGTACTTC
clone_size: few; j_call: TRBJ2-5; d_call: TRBD1; v_call: TRBV25-1; cdr3_length: 15; cdr3_aa: CASSESLDREQTQYF; cdr3_nt: TGTGCCAGCAGTGAATCCCTGGACAGGGAACAGACCCAGTACTTC
clone_size: NA; j_call: TRBJ2-7; d_call: TRBD2; v_call: TRBV5-1; cdr3_length: 18; cdr3_aa: CASSSLVTSGRAGYEQYF; cdr3_nt: TGCGCCAGCAGCTCCCTGGTCACTAGCGGGAGGGCAGGGTACGAGCAGTACTTC
clone_size: few; j_call: TRBJ2-3; d_call: TRBD1; v_call: TRBV7-2; cdr3_length: 15; cdr3_aa: CASSSIRDSRNTQYF; cdr3_nt: TGTGCCAGCAGCAGTATTAGGGACAGCCGTAATACGCAGTATTTT
clone_size: NA; j_call: TRBJ2-7; d_call: NA; v_call: TRBV7-9; cdr3_length: 13; cdr3_aa: CASSLPPGVEQYF; cdr3_nt: TGTGCCAGCAGCCTACCGCCCGGGGTGGAGCAGTACTTC
clone_size: NA; j_call: TRBJ2-1; d_call: TRBD2; v_call: TRBV3-1; cdr3_length: 17; cdr3_aa: CASSHPGLAGPSREQFF; cdr3_nt: TGTGCCAGCAGCCATCCGGGACTAGCGGGGCCCTCCCGCGAGCAGTTCTTC
clone_size: few; j_call: TRBJ1-2; d_call: NA; v_call: TRBV7-9; cdr3_length: 13; cdr3_aa: CASSLEGGNGYTF; cdr3_nt: TGTGCCAGCAGCTTAGAGGGGGGCAACGGCTACACCTTC
clone_size: few; j_call: TRBJ2-1; d_call: TRBD1; v_call: TRBV7-6; cdr3_length: 17; cdr3_aa: CASSLSPGQGRKDEQFF; cdr3_nt: TGTGCCAGCAGCTTAAGCCCGGGACAGGGGCGGAAAGATGAGCAGTTCTTC
clone_size: NA; j_call: TRBJ1-2; d_call: NA; v_call: TRBV7-9; cdr3_length: 14; cdr3_aa: CASSSRERDYGYTF; cdr3_nt: TGTGCCAGCAGCTCCCGGGAAAGGGACTATGGCTACACCTTC
clone_size: few; j_call: TRBJ2-5; d_call: NA; v_call: TRBV9; cdr3_length: 14; cdr3_aa: CASSASRPGETQYF; cdr3_nt: TGTGCCAGCAGCGCCTCACGTCCGGGGGAGACCCAGTACTTC
clone_size: few; j_call: TRBJ2-1; d_call: TRBD2; v_call: TRBV12-3/TRBV12-4; cdr3_length: 16; cdr3_aa: CASSLDGTSGSNEQFF; cdr3_nt: TGTGCCAGCAGTTTAGATGGGACTAGCGGGAGTAATGAGCAGTTCTTC
clone_size: NA; j_call: TRBJ1-4; d_call: NA; v_call: TRBV12-3/TRBV12-4; cdr3_length: 14; cdr3_aa: CASSVGRGNEKLFF; cdr3_nt: TGTGCCAGCAGCGTTGGACGGGGTAATGAAAAACTGTTTTTT
clone_size: few; j_call: TRBJ1-2; d_call: NA; v_call: TRBV5-1; cdr3_length: 13; cdr3_aa: CASSLVYGDGYTF; cdr3_nt: TGCGCCAGCAGCTTGGTCTACGGGGACGGCTACACCTTC
clone_size: NA; j_call: TRBJ2-1; d_call: TRBD2; v_call: TRBV9; cdr3_length: 15; cdr3_aa: CASSVGASGGHEQFF; cdr3_nt: TGTGCCAGCAGCGTAGGGGCTAGCGGGGGGCATGAGCAGTTCTTC
clone_size: NA; j_call: TRBJ2-7; d_call: NA; v_call: TRBV6-5; cdr3_length: 14; cdr3_aa: CASSYRRGNFEQYF; cdr3_nt: TGTGCCAGCAGTTACAGGAGGGGCAATTTCGAGCAGTACTTC
clone_size: few; j_call: TRBJ2-5; d_call: NA; v_call: TRBV3-1; cdr3_length: 13; cdr3_aa: CASSQDPSEAQYF; cdr3_nt: TGTGCCAGCAGCCAAGACCCCTCAGAGGCCCAGTACTTC
clone_size: NA; j_call: TRBJ2-1; d_call: TRBD2; v_call: TRBV5-5; cdr3_length: 18; cdr3_aa: CASSLEMTSGRFRGEQFF; cdr3_nt: TGTGCCAGCAGCTTGGAAATGACTAGCGGGAGATTTCGGGGTGAGCAGTTCTTC
clone_size: few; j_call: TRBJ1-6; d_call: TRBD1; v_call: TRBV4-1; cdr3_length: 18; cdr3_aa: CASSQPTADRGRNSPLHF; cdr3_nt: TGCGCCAGCAGCCAGCCTACCGCGGACAGGGGGAGAAATTCACCCCTCCACTTT
clone_size: few; j_call: TRBJ1-4; d_call: NA; v_call: TRBV20-1; cdr3_length: 14; cdr3_aa: CSAVTSSTAEKLFF; cdr3_nt: TGCAGTGCTGTGACTTCCTCAACTGCCGAAAAACTGTTTTTT
clone_size: many; j_call: TRBJ2-3; d_call: TRBD2; v_call: TRBV6-4; cdr3_length: 14; cdr3_aa: CASSGGGSTDTQYF; cdr3_nt: TGTGCCAGCAGTGGCGGGGGGAGCACAGATACGCAGTATTTT
clone_size: few; j_call: TRBJ1-1; d_call: NA; v_call: TRBV9; cdr3_length: 17; cdr3_aa: CASSVGAGLGGNTEAFF; cdr3_nt: TGTGCCAGCAGCGTAGGGGCAGGCCTCGGAGGGAACACTGAAGCTTTCTTT
clone_size: many; j_call: TRBJ2-7; d_call: TRBD2; v_call: TRBV7-9; cdr3_length: 14; cdr3_aa: CASSFPSGTYEQYF; cdr3_nt: TGTGCCAGCAGCTTCCCTAGCGGGACCTACGAGCAGTACTTC
clone_size: NA; j_call: TRBJ2-5; d_call: NA; v_call: TRBV7-7; cdr3_length: 13; cdr3_aa: CASSSGLVETQYF; cdr3_nt: TGTGCTAGCAGCTCGGGACTGGTAGAGACCCAGTACTTC
clone_size: NA; j_call: TRBJ2-1; d_call: TRBD2; v_call: TRBV7-6; cdr3_length: 15; cdr3_aa: CASSPAGGRYNEQFF; cdr3_nt: TGTGCCAGCAGCCCAGCGGGGGGCCGCTACAATGAGCAGTTCTTC
clone_size: NA; j_call: TRBJ1-2; d_call: NA; v_call: TRBV9; cdr3_length: 13; cdr3_aa: CASSVRRDYGYTF; cdr3_nt: TGTGCCAGCAGCGTCCGCAGGGACTATGGCTACACCTTC
clone_size: NA; j_call: TRBJ1-1; d_call: NA; v_call: TRBV5-6; cdr3_length: 14; cdr3_aa: CASSLAGGPGEAFF; cdr3_nt: TGTGCCAGCAGCTTGGCGGGGGGCCCGGGTGAAGCTTTCTTT
clone_size: few; j_call: TRBJ2-1; d_call: NA; v_call: TRBV7-9; cdr3_length: 11; cdr3_aa: CASRGGGEQFF; cdr3_nt: TGTGCCAGCAGGGGGGGCGGTGAGCAGTTCTTC
clone_size: few; j_call: TRBJ1-2; d_call: NA; v_call: TRBV5-5; cdr3_length: 12; cdr3_aa: CASSWTAGGYTF; cdr3_nt: TGTGCCAGCAGCTGGACAGCGGGTGGCTACACCTTC
clone_size: NA; j_call: TRBJ2-7; d_call: NA; v_call: TRBV7-2; cdr3_length: 13; cdr3_aa: CASRRTLGDEQYF; cdr3_nt: TGTGCCAGCAGACGTACCTTGGGGGACGAGCAGTACTTC
clone_size: NA; j_call: TRBJ2-7; d_call: TRBD2; v_call: TRBV30; cdr3_length: 14; cdr3_aa: CAWSVGLAGYEQYF; cdr3_nt: TGTGCCTGGAGTGTGGGTCTAGCGGGGTACGAGCAGTACTTC
clone_size: few; j_call: TRBJ2-1; d_call: TRBD2; v_call: TRBV4-3; cdr3_length: 15; cdr3_aa: CASSQGLAGMDEQFF; cdr3_nt: TGCGCCAGCAGCCAAGGACTAGCGGGAATGGATGAGCAGTTCTTC
clone_size: many; j_call: TRBJ2-7; d_call: NA; v_call: TRBV12-3/TRBV12-4; cdr3_length: 14; cdr3_aa: CASSPQTETYEQYF; cdr3_nt: TGTGCCAGCAGCCCTCAAACTGAAACCTACGAGCAGTACTTC
clone_size: NA; j_call: TRBJ2-7; d_call: TRBD1; v_call: TRBV29-1; cdr3_length: 13; cdr3_aa: CSVRQGTAYEQYF; cdr3_nt: TGCAGCGTACGACAGGGGACAGCCTACGAGCAGTACTTC
clone_size: many; j_call: TRBJ2-7; d_call: NA; v_call: TRBV7-2; cdr3_length: 14; cdr3_aa: CASTQGGYQNEQYF; cdr3_nt: TGTGCCAGCACCCAGGGGGGGTACCAGAACGAGCAGTACTTC
clone_size: few; j_call: TRBJ2-1; d_call: NA; v_call: TRBV7-9; cdr3_length: 14; cdr3_aa: CASSLGGTQVEQFF; cdr3_nt: TGTGCCAGCAGCTTAGGAGGAACTCAGGTTGAGCAGTTCTTC
clone_size: NA; j_call: TRBJ2-5; d_call: NA; v_call: TRBV29-1; cdr3_length: 12; cdr3_aa: CTALRDQETQYF; cdr3_nt: TGCACCGCCCTACGGGACCAAGAGACCCAGTACTTC
clone_size: few; j_call: TRBJ2-7; d_call: NA; v_call: TRBV14; cdr3_length: 15; cdr3_aa: CASSLGSDPIYEQYF; cdr3_nt: TGTGCCAGCAGCCTCGGGTCCGACCCCATCTACGAGCAGTACTTC
clone_size: few; j_call: TRBJ2-1; d_call: TRBD2; v_call: TRBV29-1; cdr3_length: 14; cdr3_aa: CSFRLAGFYNEQFF; cdr3_nt: TGCAGCTTTAGACTAGCGGGTTTCTACAATGAGCAGTTCTTC
clone_size: few; j_call: TRBJ2-7; d_call: NA; v_call: TRBV27; cdr3_length: 17; cdr3_aa: CASSKFPESGTPYEQYF; cdr3_nt: TGTGCCAGCAGCAAATTTCCTGAGTCGGGGACCCCCTACGAGCAGTACTTC
clone_size: NA; j_call: TRBJ2-3; d_call: NA; v_call: TRBV11-2; cdr3_length: 15; cdr3_aa: CASSLFDRSTDTQYF; cdr3_nt: TGTGCCAGCAGCTTGTTCGACAGGAGCACAGATACGCAGTATTTT
clone_size: many; j_call: TRBJ2-1; d_call: TRBD1; v_call: TRBV18; cdr3_length: 15; cdr3_aa: CASSPRSRGPDVQFF; cdr3_nt: TGTGCCAGCTCACCACGGTCGAGGGGGCCAGACGTGCAGTTCTTC
clone_size: few; j_call: TRBJ2-1; d_call: TRBD2; v_call: TRBV27; cdr3_length: 13; cdr3_aa: CASSHRRESEQFF; cdr3_nt: TGTGCCAGCAGTCACCGGCGGGAGTCCGAGCAGTTCTTC
clone_size: few; j_call: TRBJ1-2; d_call: TRBD1; v_call: TRBV12-3/TRBV12-4; cdr3_length: 15; cdr3_aa: CASSPQGNGDYGYTF; cdr3_nt: TGTGCCAGCAGCCCACAGGGGAACGGAGACTATGGCTACACCTTC
clone_size: few; j_call: TRBJ2-2; d_call: NA; v_call: TRBV5-1; cdr3_length: 15; cdr3_aa: CASSLGHLDTGELFF; cdr3_nt: TGCGCCAGCAGCTTGGGCCACCTGGACACCGGGGAGCTGTTTTTT